This T cell receptor (beta chain) was identified during a study of CD8 T cells in Susac syndrome. Trimming took 3 bases from V and 5 from J; bases not matched to a gene: 6. The V gene's germline CDR1 is MNHEY and CDR2 SMNVEV (reference sequence). This CDR3 contains 14 residues. RNA totalling roughly 0.45 to 1 ug underwent reverse transcription with random hexamers. An immunoSEQ multiplex PCR amplified TCR beta CDR3 over 54 Vbeta and 13 Jbeta. TCRdb used MiXCR to reprocess the immunoSEQ multiplex PCR reads, holding one entry per CDR3 protein. The sample lists about 300,000 distinct CDR3 sequences; approximately 85% were seen once. CD8+ and CD4+ T cells from blood underwent TCR beta sequencing. The study used treatment-naive patients who had stable or active relapsing-remitting disease as multiple sclerosis controls.

The chain carries TRBV27 and TRBJ2-7, with 8 positions matching TRBD1. Sequenced sample: CD8+ T cells from PBMCs. The sequence came from a human donor with multiple sclerosis. CDR3 amino acids: CASSFLDREDEQYF. The CDR3 DNA sequence: TGTGCCAGCAGTTTCTTGGACAGGGAGGACGAGCAGTACTTC.